This is a list of T cell receptor beta chains from one sample in a study of cytomegalovirus exposure and HLA in healthy donors. Data came from immunoSEQ multiplex PCR; TCRdb stores just in-frame clones and leaves some out. The table has some 150,000 clones, approximately 89% seen once. The specimen was PBMCs. These receptors came from a man aged 18-30 years in good health and CMV-seropositive. Both conserved end residues are part of each CDR3. The D gene is left open where the match is weak. Rows give clone size only sometimes, using once, few, many, or a class for an expanded clone.

d_call	v_call	clone_size	j_call	cdr3_aa	cdr3_nt
NA	TRBV4-1	NA	TRBJ1-1	CASSQAPQVGNTEAFF	TGCGCCAGCAGCCAAGCACCACAGGTGGGGAACACTGAAGCTTTCTTT
NA	TRBV5-1	NA	TRBJ2-1	CASSLNSGGLTNEQFF	TGCGCCAGCAGCTTGAATTCCGGGGGGCTGACCAATGAGCAGTTCTTC
TRBD2	TRBV27	NA	TRBJ2-7	CASSITRDYSYEQYF	TGTGCCAGCAGTATTACCCGGGACTACTCCTACGAGCAGTACTTC
NA	TRBV11-2	NA	TRBJ2-7	CASSLWRQAPGSYEQYF	TGTGCCAGCAGCTTATGGCGGCAGGCCCCGGGGTCCTACGAGCAGTACTTC
NA	TRBV7-2	NA	TRBJ1-5	CASSPPNQPQHF	TGTGCCAGCAGCCCTCCCAATCAGCCCCAGCATTTT
TRBD2	TRBV5-1	NA	TRBJ2-4	CASSSWTSPAKNIQYF	TGCGCCAGCAGCTCGTGGACTAGCCCAGCCAAAAACATTCAGTACTTC
TRBD2	TRBV6-1	NA	TRBJ2-1	CASSEAGASGAPYNEQFF	TGTGCCAGCAGTGAAGCGGGGGCTAGCGGGGCTCCGTACAATGAGCAGTTCTTC
NA	TRBV7-9	NA	TRBJ2-7	CASSLAPQGAYEQYF	TGTGCCAGCAGCTTAGCCCCACAGGGAGCCTACGAGCAGTACTTC
NA	TRBV19	once	TRBJ2-6	CASSIDPPGLAGANVLTF	TGTGCCAGTAGTATAGATCCCCCGGGGTTGGCTGGGGCCAACGTCCTGACTTTC
TRBD1	TRBV18	NA	TRBJ2-7	CASSQSGGAGYEQYF	TGTGCCAGCTCACAGTCAGGGGGCGCGGGATACGAGCAGTACTTC
NA	TRBV28	few	TRBJ1-2	CASSRQTLGYTF	TGTGCCAGCAGTAGACAGACCTTAGGCTACACCTTC
TRBD2	TRBV5-1	once	TRBJ2-7	CASSPSLQREVYEQYF	TGCGCCAGCAGCCCCTCCCTTCAGCGGGAGGTCTACGAGCAGTACTTC
NA	TRBV19	NA	TRBJ1-2	CASTSSRAGLYGYTF	TGTGCCAGTACTTCCTCGCGGGCCGGCCTCTATGGCTACACCTTC
TRBD1	TRBV6-5	many	TRBJ1-2	CASSYSRTGGGYGYTF	TGTGCCAGCAGTTACTCGAGGACAGGTGGGGGCTATGGCTACACCTTC
TRBD1	TRBV27	once	TRBJ2-7	CASSYRDRGLDEQYF	TGTGCCAGCAGTTACCGGGACAGGGGGCTGGACGAGCAGTACTTC
TRBD1	TRBV19	NA	TRBJ2-7	CASSPRDSSYEQYF	TGTGCCAGTAGTCCCCGGGACAGTTCCTACGAGCAGTACTTC
NA	TRBV5-1	NA	TRBJ1-1	CASSRRQQDTEAFF	TGCGCCAGCAGCCGGAGACAACAGGACACTGAAGCTTTCTTT
TRBD2	TRBV4-1	NA	TRBJ2-7	CASSQAGLAGPLTYEQYF	TGCGCCAGCAGCCAGGCCGGACTAGCGGGGCCACTAACCTACGAGCAGTACTTC
TRBD1	TRBV29-1	NA	TRBJ2-5	CSVSKGARYETQYF	TGCAGCGTTTCTAAGGGGGCGCGGTACGAGACCCAGTACTTC
NA	TRBV27	NA	TRBJ1-5	CASSYGRGSQPQHF	TGTGCCAGCAGTTATGGACGTGGGAGTCAGCCCCAGCATTTT
NA	TRBV18	NA	TRBJ2-7	CASSPQNTYEQYF	TGTGCCAGCTCACCACAGAACACCTACGAGCAGTACTTC
TRBD1	TRBV2	NA	TRBJ2-4	CASNDITGVRDIQYF	TGTGCCAGCAACGATATCACAGGGGTACGAGACATTCAGTACTTC
TRBD1	TRBV15	NA	TRBJ1-4	CATSREEGRGPEKLFF	TGTGCCACCAGCAGAGAAGAGGGCAGGGGGCCTGAAAAACTGTTTTTT
NA	TRBV7-9	few	TRBJ2-7	CASSEAYEQYF	TGTGCCAGCAGTGAGGCCTACGAGCAGTACTTC
NA	TRBV5-1	NA	TRBJ2-2	CASSLTGVLSGELFF	TGCGCCAGCAGCTTGACCGGGGTACTTAGCGGGGAGCTGTTTTTT
NA	TRBV6-1	NA	TRBJ1-5	CASLGGRVFRPQHF	TGTGCCAGCTTGGGGGGGCGGGTCTTTCGGCCCCAGCATTTT
NA	TRBV29-1	NA	TRBJ2-3	CSVRTATDTQYF	TGCAGCGTTAGAACAGCTACAGATACGCAGTATTTT
NA	TRBV18	once	TRBJ2-1	CASSPIDRSNEQFF	TGTGCCAGCTCACCAATCGACAGGTCCAATGAGCAGTTCTTC
TRBD1	TRBV6-6	NA	TRBJ2-7	CASSTPGTVYEQYF	TGTGCCAGCAGCACGCCCGGGACAGTCTACGAGCAGTACTTC
TRBD1	TRBV29-1	NA	TRBJ2-7	CSVPGQGFYEQYF	TGCAGCGTCCCGGGACAGGGGTTTTACGAGCAGTACTTC
NA	TRBV10-3	NA	TRBJ1-1	CAISVSADGRRAFF	TGTGCCATCAGTGTATCGGCCGACGGCCGGAGGGCTTTCTTT
NA	TRBV5-6	NA	TRBJ1-2	CASSFLLLTNYGYTF	TGTGCCAGCAGCTTTCTCCTTCTTACTAACTATGGCTACACCTTC
NA	TRBV7-2	NA	TRBJ2-3	CASSLAPGSADTQYF	TGTGCCAGCAGCTTAGCCCCGGGGTCCGCAGATACGCAGTATTTT
NA	TRBV5-5	NA	TRBJ2-1	CASSLPGSVRNEQFF	TGTGCCAGCAGCTTGCCGGGTAGCGTTCGCAATGAGCAGTTCTTC
NA	TRBV5-4	NA	TRBJ2-2	CASSEVPTGELFF	TGTGCCAGCAGCGAGGTCCCGACCGGGGAGCTGTTTTTT
TRBD2	TRBV7-6	NA	TRBJ2-1	CASSFRAGEYNEQFF	TGTGCCAGCAGCTTCCGAGCGGGGGAGTACAATGAGCAGTTCTTC
TRBD1	TRBV7-2	NA	TRBJ2-7	CASSSIPGQGGEQYF	TGTGCCAGCAGCTCAATCCCGGGACAGGGAGGCGAGCAGTACTTC
NA	TRBV27	NA	TRBJ1-1	CASRQGWGLMNTEAFF	TGTGCCAGCAGACAGGGTTGGGGATTGATGAACACTGAAGCTTTCTTT
NA	TRBV27	NA	TRBJ2-3	CASTSGASGFTDTQYF	TGTGCCAGCACCTCGGGGGCTAGCGGCTTCACAGATACGCAGTATTTT
TRBD2	TRBV7-2	NA	TRBJ2-2	CASSYPGAGGNTGELFF	TGTGCCAGCAGCTACCCGGGGGCGGGAGGGAACACCGGGGAGCTGTTTTTT
TRBD1	TRBV7-3	NA	TRBJ2-1	CASSYRGSSYNEQFF	TGTGCCAGCAGCTACAGGGGAAGCTCCTACAATGAGCAGTTCTTC
NA	TRBV6-1	NA	TRBJ1-5	CASSKTGYQPQHF	TGTGCCAGCAGTAAAACAGGGTATCAGCCCCAGCATTTT
TRBD2	TRBV28	NA	TRBJ2-3	CASSQSGRADTQYF	TGTGCCAGCAGCCAGAGCGGGAGGGCAGATACGCAGTATTTT
NA	TRBV30	NA	TRBJ2-3	CAWSSLYTDTQYF	TGTGCCTGGAGTAGCCTGTACACAGATACGCAGTATTTT
NA	TRBV7-9	NA	TRBJ2-7	CASVLGGTSYEQYF	TGTGCCAGCGTCCTTGGGGGGACCTCCTACGAGCAGTACTTC
TRBD1	TRBV18	once	TRBJ2-2	CASSPGQVNTGELFF	TGTGCCAGCTCACCGGGACAGGTGAACACCGGGGAGCTGTTTTTT
NA	TRBV5-6	NA	TRBJ1-2	CASSFSDGYTF	TGTGCCAGCAGCTTCTCGGATGGCTACACCTTC
NA	TRBV13	once	TRBJ2-1	CASSSGGRLGHLGNEQFF	TGTGCCAGCAGCTCGGGGGGCCGTCTAGGACACCTCGGCAATGAGCAGTTCTTC
TRBD2	TRBV27	NA	TRBJ2-7	CASGTSGSSSYEQYF	TGTGCCAGCGGGACTAGCGGGTCCTCCTCCTACGAGCAGTACTTC
TRBD2	TRBV5-4	NA	TRBJ2-5	CASSRSGGAGETQYF	TGTGCCAGCAGCCGTTCCGGGGGGGCCGGGGAGACCCAGTACTTC
NA	TRBV15	NA	TRBJ1-4	CATSRPTTGYQGREKLFF	TGTGCCACCAGCAGACCAACCACAGGGTATCAAGGTCGCGAAAAACTGTTTTTT
NA	TRBV10-2	NA	TRBJ1-2	CASRGRGYTF	TGCGCCAGCAGGGGGAGAGGCTACACCTTC
TRBD1	TRBV4-1	NA	TRBJ2-7	CASSQGQGIYEQYF	TGCGCCAGCAGCCAGGGACAGGGGATCTACGAGCAGTACTTC
NA	TRBV5-1	NA	TRBJ2-3	CASSLQGPDTQYF	TGCGCCAGCAGCTTACAGGGTCCAGATACGCAGTATTTT